Following are 19 T cell receptor beta chains from one sample sequenced in a study of blood T cell repertoires in COVID-19. Method: immunoSEQ multiplex PCR; TCRdb's copy keeps in-frame clones and lacks some. The sample lists roughly 170,000 clones; approximately 80% were seen once. Input material: peripheral blood. The receptors were sampled from a human donor in a cohort sampled during active COVID-19.

The V gene is TRBV19, the J gene TRBJ1-5; 8 nucleotides line up with TRBD1. CDR3 size: 12 residues. The ends lost 6 bases at V and 6 bases at J; junction bases unmatched: 1. The germline CDR1 and CDR2 sequences are LNHDA and SQIVND (reference sequence). The CDR3 sequence: CASRTGAQPQHF. DNA for the CDR3: TGTGCCAGTAGGACAGGGGCTCAGCCCCAGCATTTT.

The chain employs TRBV5-6 and TRBJ1-4; unclear D gene. CDR1 is SGHDT, CDR2 YYEEEE, per germline. The V end lost 0 bases, the J end lost 0 bases, and 9 bases lay between the germline ends. The CDR3 is made up of 16 amino acids. The CDR3 loop reads CASSLALTPTNEKLFF. The CDR3 DNA follows: TGTGCCAGCAGCTTGGCGTTGACACCAACTAATGAAAAACTGTTTTTT.

This clone was seen only once. The DNA of the CDR3 is TGTGCCAGCAGGAACCGGGACAGGGGGGATTATAGCAATCAGCCCCAGCATTTT. Translating it yields CASRNRDRGDYSNQPQHF. The chain carries TRBV28 and TRBJ1-5; 11 bases line up with TRBD1. With 6 bases clipped from V and 0 bases from J, the junction kept 10 bases outside the gene matches. The CDR3 has 18 residues. Per the germline V gene, CDR1 is MDHEN and CDR2 is SYDVKM.

The V call is TRBV4-1, the J call TRBJ2-7; TRBD2 is a possible D gene (7 bases). Trimming cost V 2 bases and J 6 bases, with 17 bases left between them. The CDR3 runs 15 residues. Per the germline V gene, CDR1 is MGHRA and CDR2 is YSYEKL. The CDR3 coding sequence is TGCGCCAGCAGCCAATCGGAGGGGGGGGGCCTCGAGCAGTACTTC. Its protein product is CASSQSEGGGLEQYF.

This chain joins TRBV29-1 and TRBJ2-5; perhaps TRBD1 as D (5 bases). Germline CDR1 reads SQVTM; CDR2 reads ANQGSEA. The length of the CDR3 is 14 residues. Trimming removed 6 bases from V and 5 bases from J, with 19 bases in between. Here the CDR3 reads CSVDLRQGGETQYF. CDR3 coding DNA: TGCAGCGTCGATTTAAGGCAGGGCGGTGAGACCCAGTACTTC.

The V and J genes are TRBV14 and TRBJ1-1; D might be TRBD1 (6 bases). Per germline, CDR1 SGHDN and CDR2 FVKESK. The V end was cut by 1 base, the J end by 0 bases, with 12 bases between. This CDR3 region has 16 residues. The CDR3: CASSQVGGAMNTEAFF. As DNA, the CDR3 is TGTGCCAGCAGCCAAGTGGGGGGGGCTATGAACACTGAAGCTTTCTTT.

The chain carries TRBV19 and TRBJ2-1; 8 bases fit TRBD2. Germline CDR1 reads LNHDA; CDR2 reads SQIVND (reference sequence). V trimming: 5 bases; J trimming: 6 bases; junction bases outside the gene matches: 12. CDR3 size: 16 residues. This chain's CDR3 is CASSPMSGGPANEQFF. CDR3 DNA: TGTGCCAGTAGTCCAATGAGCGGGGGCCCTGCCAATGAGCAGTTCTTC.

The chain uses TRBV6-6 and TRBJ2-1, with D perhaps matching TRBD1 (5 bases). V shed 6 bases and J shed 9 bases, with 9 bases lying between them. This CDR3 has 11 residues. CDR1 and CDR2 from the germline V gene are MNHNY and SVGAGI (reference sequence). The DNA for the CDR3 is TGTGCCAGCAGGGACACCCGTGAGCAGTTCTTC. Protein product: CASRDTREQFF.

The rearrangement uses TRBV14 and TRBJ2-3; TRBD1 matches 8 bases. V trimming: 4 bases; J trimming: 6 bases; junction bases outside the gene matches: 9. Germline-derived CDR1 and CDR2 are SGHDN and FVKESK. The CDR3 runs 15 residues. CDR3 coding DNA: TGTGCCAGCAGCCCCCCAGGGGGCCTTTACGATACGCAGTATTTT. The encoded protein is CASSPPGGLYDTQYF. The full variable domain, with the rest looked up from reference TRBV14 and TRBJ2-3, is EAGVTQFPSHSVIEKGQTVTLRCDPISGHDNLYWYRRVMGKEIKFLLHFVKESKQDESGMPNNRFLAERTGGTYSTLKVQPAELEDSGVYFCASSPPGGLYDTQYFGPGTRLTVL.

The chain carries TRBV2 and TRBJ1-2; tentatively, D is TRBD1 (6 bases). The CDR3 is 11 residues long. Trimming pared 7 bases from V and 7 bases from J, leaving 10 bases between. CDR1 is SNHLY, CDR2 FYNNEI, per germline. CDR3 DNA sequence: TGTGCCAGCATGGCAGGGGCTGGCTACACCTTC. Its translation: CASMAGAGYTF.

The gene calls are TRBV5-4 and TRBJ2-2; D may be TRBD1 (7 bases). V was clipped by 3 bases and J by 0 bases, with 12 bases between them. The germline V gene encodes CDR1 SGHNT and CDR2 YYREEE (reference sequence). This CDR3 region has 16 residues. The chain's CDR3 is CASSSAGTANTGELFF. The CDR3 nucleotides read TGTGCCAGCAGCTCGGCGGGGACAGCGAACACCGGGGAGCTGTTTTTT.

The chain uses TRBV6-6 and TRBJ2-7; D ambiguous. This CDR3 is 13 amino acids long. V was cut by 5 bases and J by 7 bases, with 15 bases left in between. Germline V gene sequence: CDR1 MNHNY, CDR2 SVGAGI (reference sequence). The CDR3 DNA follows: TGTGCCAGCAGTACCGGAGCAGTCGGAGAGCAGTACTTC. It specifies CASSTGAVGEQYF.

The J gene is TRBJ2-5, the V gene TRBV7-9; 10 nucleotides line up with TRBD2. With V trimmed by 5 bases and J by 9 bases, 12 bases remained unmatched. CDR3 length: 15 residues. Germline CDR1 is SEHNR and CDR2 is FQNEAQ (reference sequence). The CDR3 region is CASSHESGTSVPQYF. The CDR3 DNA reads as TGTGCCAGCAGCCACGAATCCGGGACTAGCGTTCCCCAGTACTTC.

This sequence joins TRBV6-5 and TRBJ1-2; 7 bases line up with TRBD1. Germline V CDR1 and CDR2: MNHEY, SVGAGI. The CDR3 loop spans 14 amino acids. With V trimmed by 6 bases and J by 4 bases, 8 bases remained unmatched. In DNA form, the CDR3 reads TGTGCCAGCAGAGAGACAGGGATCATCTATGGCTACACCTTC. This sequence encodes CASRETGIIYGYTF.

The chain joins TRBV28 to TRBJ1-2, with 8 bases matching TRBD1. The CDR3 has 16 residues. V shed 3 bases and J 4 bases; nucleotides not matched to a gene: 10. Germline CDR1 reads MDHEN; CDR2 reads SYDVKM. This CDR3 is CASSFPRTGMSYGYTF. In DNA, the CDR3 is TGTGCCAGCAGTTTTCCTAGGACAGGGATGAGCTATGGCTACACCTTC.

The CDR3: CASSLAPGSSTDTQYF. CDR3 DNA sequence: TGTGCCAGCAGCTTGGCTCCGGGATCTAGCACAGATACGCAGTATTTT. J is TRBJ2-3 and V is TRBV5-5; D is possibly TRBD2 (5 bases). V lost 0 bases to trimming and J lost 0 bases, with 11 bases between them. The CDR3 contains 16 residues. Germline CDR1 reads SGHKS; CDR2 reads YYEKEE (reference sequence). Full variable domain (outside the CDR3, taken from reference TRBV5-5 and TRBJ2-3): DAGVTQSPTHLIKTRGQQVTLRCSPISGHKSVSWYQQVLGQGPQFIFQYYEKEERGRGNFPDRFSARQFPNYSSELNVNALLLGDSALYLCASSLAPGSSTDTQYFGPGTRLTVL.

The chain joins TRBV6-6 to TRBJ1-5, with D possibly being TRBD1 (6 bases). The germline gives CDR1 MNHNY, CDR2 SVGAGI (reference sequence). The V and J ends lost 6 bases and 3 bases respectively, with 15 bases between them. The CDR3 is 15 residues long. The CDR3, as DNA: TGTGCCAGCAGCCACCTGGGGGCTAACAATCAGCCCCAGCATTTT. This translates into CASSHLGANNQPQHF.

V is TRBV7-8 and J is TRBJ2-7; 9 bases are shared with TRBD1. Per the germline V gene, CDR1 is SGHVS and CDR2 is FQNEAQ. CDR3 length equals 16 residues. The V segment lost 1 base and the J segment 7 bases; nucleotides outside the gene matches: 11. This chain's CDR3 is CASSLVPRQGVYEQYF. The CDR3 DNA reads as TGTGCCAGCAGCTTAGTCCCGAGACAGGGGGTTTATGAGCAGTACTTC. The variable domain in full, with the rest retrieved from reference TRBV7-8 and TRBJ2-7, is GAGVSQSPRYKVAKRGQDVALRCDPISGHVSLFWYQQALGQGPEFLTYFQNEAQLDKSGLPSDRFFAERPEGSVSTLKIQRTQQEDSAVYLCASSLVPRQGVYEQYFGPGTRLTVT.

The chain is built from TRBV7-3 and TRBJ1-1, with D possibly being TRBD1 (5 bases). Germline lookup yields CDR1 SGHTA and CDR2 FQGTGA. The CDR3 covers 13 residues. With 2 bases removed from V and 7 bases from J, the gap between germline ends came to 11 bases. Here the CDR3 reads CASSLQTASEAFF. Here the CDR3 DNA reads TGTGCCAGCAGCTTACAGACAGCTAGTGAAGCTTTCTTT.